This TCR beta chain was sequenced during a study of T cell changes during pregnancy in multiple sclerosis. Measured with immunoSEQ multiplex PCR; TCRdb has only the in-frame clones, and not every one. This table has some 39,000 clones, around 91% appearing once. The junction had 6 bases not matched to a gene; V was cut back by 7 bases and J by 10 bases. The CDR3 runs to 14 residues. The germline gives CDR1 SNHLY, CDR2 FYNNEI. This clone was seen only a few times. J is TRBJ1-6 and V is TRBV2; TRBD1 agrees at 11 bases. This receptor was obtained from a female donor in good health, enrolled as a control in a pregnancy study. Sequenced material: CD4+ T cells from peripheral blood mononuclear cells, taken in the second trimester of pregnancy. The CDR3 sequence is CASKMGTGGSPLHF. CDR3 sequence (DNA): TGTGCCAGCAAGATGGGGACAGGGGGATCACCCCTCCACTTT.